This T cell receptor beta chain was captured by sequencing in a study of T cell changes during pregnancy in multiple sclerosis (dated by TCRdb to the late 2010s). Looking at the study overall: In women with multiple sclerosis, the researchers looked at how the T cell repertoire shifted as pregnancy progressed.

Points on this clone: Its antigen target is currently unknown. Base qualities are missing; no much larger clone stands one base away.

V is reduced by 3 bases and J by 1 base, leaving a spacing of 9 bases between them. CDR1 KGHSH and CDR2 LQKENI are derived from the germline V gene. The CDR3 sequence holds 14 residues, the cysteine and phenylalanine included. Of all the DNA, just the CDR3 is kept, 42 bases in frame from base 1. Receptor amplification or capture employed the immunoSEQ multiplex PCR assay. TCRdb retrieved this table from immuneACCESS and kept in-frame rearrangements only. Not all clones are present; in checked studies, unresolved V genes account for under half, and no reason is known for the remainder. This sample holds around 15,000 clones; 85% to 95% were observed only once. Approximately 2.8% of the sample rests with the top ten.

Sequencing was performed on peripheral blood, taken in the second trimester of pregnancy. This TCR was sampled from a female donor in good health, enrolled as a control in a pregnancy study. In this chain, TRBV18 is recombined with TRBJ2-5, with no reliable assignment of the D segment. The sequenced DNA: TGTGCCAGCTCACCGGGCCCTATCCAAGAGACCCAGTACTTC. It encodes CASSPGPIQETQYF.